This T cell receptor (beta chain) was recovered during a study of T cells in Graves' hyperthyroidism and ophthalmopathy. Turning to the study itself: Prior to any treatment, at the point of initial diagnosis, peripheral blood was collected.

The TCR beta CDR3 regions underwent amplification using RNA transcripts as the source. In the first-round RT-PCR of the TCR CDR3, the HTBI primer set was used. TCRdb used MiXCR to reprocess the multiplex PCR reads, holding one entry per CDR3 protein. In the table there are over 700,000 distinct CDR3 sequences, around 38% of which are singletons. About this clonotype itself: A read error may produce the germline difference seen at one junction end.

This CDR3 contains 14 residues. The germline CDR1 and CDR2 sequences are SEHNR and FQNEAQ (reference sequence). Uncontrolled infection, other autoimmune disease, pregnancy and lactation each barred patients from inclusion. The sequence derives from a man aged 18 to 29 with Graves' hyperthyroidism. The chain links TRBV7-9 to TRBJ1-1; a possible D gene is TRBD1 (5 bases). The sample consisted of blood. The CDR3 DNA reads as TGTGCCACCAGCTTAGAGGCAGGGCCCACTGAAGCTTTCTTT. This sequence encodes CATSLEAGPTEAFF.